The T cell receptor beta chain under discussion was sequenced for a study of T cell responses to AZD1222 COVID-19 vaccine. Second-dose recipients at about 4 or about 12 weeks were treated as one pooled group. Notes on this clone: Its antigen is not identified.

Study findings and constraints: Only a handful of people who got AZD1222 tested seropositive at baseline. Close to half of spike-specific TCRs reportedly recognize unmutated variant regions. Across the whole spike, CD4 TCRs peaked at regions 160-218 and 743-854.

The CDR3 has 14 residues. V shed 9 bases, J shed 2 bases, and the junction held 7 bases outside the gene matches. Per the germline V gene, CDR1 is SNHLY and CDR2 is FYNNEI. Sequencing was performed with immunoSEQ multiplex PCR; in TCRdb, only in-frame clones are kept and a portion is missing. The sample comprises roughly 120,000 clones, 92% of which are singletons, and approximately 7.9% rests with the top ten. The specimen was peripheral blood, collected 28 days after the second AZD1222 dose. The chain couples TRBV2 to TRBJ2-7, with TRBD1 matching 10 bases. This TCR came from an adult who received the AZD1222 COVID-19 vaccine. CDR3 sequence reads: CASRGTGVAYEQYF. CDR3 nucleotides: TGTGCCAGTAGGGGGACAGGGGTGGCCTACGAGCAGTACTTC.